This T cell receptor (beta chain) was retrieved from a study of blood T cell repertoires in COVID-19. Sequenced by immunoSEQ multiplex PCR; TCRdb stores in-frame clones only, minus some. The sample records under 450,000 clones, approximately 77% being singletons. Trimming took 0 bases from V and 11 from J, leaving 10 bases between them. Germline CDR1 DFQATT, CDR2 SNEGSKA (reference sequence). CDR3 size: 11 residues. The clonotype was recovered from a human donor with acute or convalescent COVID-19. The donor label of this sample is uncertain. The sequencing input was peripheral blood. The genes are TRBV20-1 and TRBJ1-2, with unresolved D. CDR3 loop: CSARDIPRYTF. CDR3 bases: TGCAGTGCTAGAGATATTCCGAGGTACACCTTC.